This T cell receptor beta chain was sequenced for a study of beta chain features in type 1 diabetes. The whole isolated RNA underwent reverse transcription, so sequencing captured expressed TCRB transcripts. Generated by immunoSEQ multiplex PCR, the TCRdb table keeps only in-frame clones and is missing some. The sample consists of 620,000 or so clones, 15% to 18% of them appearing once. On average, the one heparinised blood draw given by each donor was around 110 mL. A few counts support this clone. The antigen remains undetermined. Study conclusions and caveats: Researchers report that Type 1 diabetes patients had moderately but significantly shorter TCRB CDR3s across all four CD4+ subsets.

Sequencing was done on a sample of naive CD4+ T cells from blood. The sequence derives from a man between 18 and 35 years old in good health.

This CDR3 is CASRRGLDTEAFF. DNA for the CDR3: TGCGCCAGCAGAAGGGGGCTTGACACTGAAGCTTTCTTT. The V and J genes are TRBV5-1 and TRBJ1-1; 7 bases are a match to TRBD1. This CDR3 has 13 residues. The germline V gene encodes CDR1 SGHRS and CDR2 YFSETQ. V lost 5 bases to trimming and J lost 3 bases; unmatched junction nucleotides: 4.